The next 18 T cell receptor beta chains were all read from a single sample in a study of T cell responses to AZD1222 COVID-19 vaccine. Libraries were prepared by immunoSEQ multiplex PCR; TCRdb keeps only in-frame clonotypes and omits some of them. The data contain approximately 75,000 clones, around 86% of them singletons. The sequences come from peripheral blood, collected 28 days after the second AZD1222 dose. These receptors were obtained from an adult who received the AZD1222 COVID-19 vaccine.

The V gene is TRBV30, the J gene TRBJ1-1; maybe TRBD1 (6 bases). Germline assignment: CDR1 GTSNPN and CDR2 SVGIG (reference sequence). The CDR3 covers 16 residues. V lost 1 base and J 4 bases, leaving 19 bases between the germline ends. CDR3 amino acids: CAWSEEILQGGTEAFF. The CDR3 DNA reads TGTGCCTGGAGTGAGGAAATTTTACAGGGAGGCACTGAAGCTTTCTTT. Using reference TRBV30 and TRBJ1-1 for the parts outside the CDR3, the full variable domain is SQTIHQWPATLVQPVGSPLSLECTVEGTSNPNLYWYRQAAGRGLQLLFYSVGIGQISSEVPQNLSASRPQDRQFILSSKKLLLSDSGFYLCAWSEEILQGGTEAFFGQGTRLTVV.

The chain couples TRBV6-9 to TRBJ2-1, with 14 bases that match TRBD2. The J segment lost 4 bases and the V segment lost 0 bases, leaving 8 bases of the junction unmatched. The CDR3 is 19 amino acids. The germline CDR1 and CDR2 sequences are MNHGY and SVAAGI. In nucleotides, the CDR3 is TGTGCCAGCAGTTATTCGAGACTAGCGGGGGGGCCAATGTACAATGAGCAGTTCTTC. Translation: CASSYSRLAGGPMYNEQFF.

The rearrangement links TRBV7-3 to TRBJ1-1; 8 bases match TRBD1. Germline trimming cut 1 base from V and 2 bases from J; bases unmatched to any gene: 3. The CDR3 has 15 residues. Germline V gives CDR1 SGHTA, CDR2 FQGTGA. CDR3 in amino acids: CASSLSRGLNTEAFF. The CDR3 nucleotides are TGTGCCAGCAGCTTAAGCAGGGGGCTAAACACTGAAGCTTTCTTT.

The J gene is TRBJ2-3, the V gene TRBV11-2; the match to TRBD2 covers 14 bases. CDR1 and CDR2 from the germline V gene are SGHAT and FQNNGV. V was clipped by 6 bases and J by 4 bases; unmatched bases: 3. The CDR3 loop spans 15 amino acids. The CDR3 sequence is CASRPGLAGADTQYF. CDR3 bases: TGTGCCAGCAGACCGGGACTAGCGGGGGCAGATACGCAGTATTTT.

This clone has a single count. The V call is TRBV5-5, the J call TRBJ2-7, with D maybe TRBD1 (5 bases). V was trimmed by 0 bases and J by 0 bases, leaving 13 bases between them. Germline values: CDR1 SGHKS, CDR2 YYEKEE (reference sequence). This CDR3 contains 16 residues. CDR3 protein: CASSLVVRDGSYEQYF. The DNA for the CDR3 is TGTGCCAGCAGCTTGGTAGTCAGGGATGGCTCCTACGAGCAGTACTTC.

The chain combines TRBV4-1 with TRBJ1-1; no firm D call. This CDR3 has 15 amino acids. Per germline, CDR1 MGHRA and CDR2 YSYEKL. The V gene lost 3 bases and the J gene lost 5 bases, with 16 bases spanning the gap. The CDR3 reads CASSQATQPRTEAFF. CDR3 bases: TGCGCCAGCAGCCAGGCTACTCAACCTCGGACTGAAGCTTTCTTT.

The chain carries TRBV3-1 (or the pseudogene TRBV3-2) and TRBJ2-7; D uncertain. The V gene's germline CDR1 is LGHDT and CDR2 YNNKEL (reference sequence). CDR3 size: 13 residues. Between the trimmed V and J ends, which lost 0 bases and 1 base, there was a span of 4 bases. The CDR3 coding sequence is TGTGCCAGCAGCCAAGATCAGTCCTACGAGCAGTACTTC. Protein product: CASSQDQSYEQYF.

V and J are TRBV7-2 and TRBJ1-6, with no clear D. V gave up 2 bases and J gave up 7 bases, with 12 bases separating them. Germline V gene sequence: CDR1 SGHTA, CDR2 FQGNSA. This CDR3 contains 15 residues. Here the CDR3 reads CASSLFGKGNSPLHF. The CDR3 nucleotides read TGTGCCAGCAGCTTATTTGGGAAGGGAAATTCACCCCTCCACTTT.

This clone was detected a few times. The CDR3: CAWTGGKYEQYF. The DNA for the CDR3 is TGTGCCTGGACAGGGGGCAAATACGAGCAGTACTTC. The chain combines TRBV30 with TRBJ2-7, with 8 bases fitting TRBD1. V lost 4 bases to trimming and J lost 4 bases; unmatched junction nucleotides: 3. The V gene's germline CDR1 is GTSNPN and CDR2 SVGIG (reference sequence). This CDR3 region has 12 residues. The complete variable domain, with remaining parts taken from reference TRBV30 and TRBJ2-7, reads SQTIHQWPATLVQPVGSPLSLECTVEGTSNPNLYWYRQAAGRGLQLLFYSVGIGQISSEVPQNLSASRPQDRQFILSSKKLLLSDSGFYLCAWTGGKYEQYFGPGTRLTVT.

The genes are TRBV6-1 and TRBJ1-4; unclear D gene. Deletions cut 0 bases from V and 8 bases from J, with 13 bases between. The CDR3 length is 15 residues. Germline CDR1 MNHNS, CDR2 SASEGT. The CDR3, as DNA: TGTGCCAGCAGTGAAGCGCGCGGCCTGTGGGAAAAACTGTTTTTT. Protein: CASSEARGLWEKLFF.

The chain recombines TRBV24-1 with TRBJ2-1; TRBD1 agrees at 7 bases. Germline V lookup: CDR1 KGHDR, CDR2 SFDVKD. J was trimmed by 5 bases and V by 7 bases; bases with no gene match: 4. This CDR3 is built from 13 residues. CDR3 region: CATSPGQDNEQFF. The CDR3 DNA is TGTGCCACCAGCCCTGGACAGGACAATGAGCAGTTCTTC.

The V call is TRBV6-1, the J call TRBJ1-3; tentatively, D is TRBD1 (5 bases). The CDR3 spans 14 residues. Trimming removed 1 base at V and 8 bases at J, with 12 bases between. CDR1 is MNHNS and CDR2 is SASEGT in the germline V gene. The CDR3 loop reads CASSEGQGPDTIYF. The DNA of the CDR3 is TGTGCCAGCAGTGAAGGGCAGGGACCGGACACCATATATTTT.

The gene calls are TRBV6-2 or TRBV6-3 and TRBJ2-7; unclear D gene. This CDR3 is built from 13 residues. V lost 3 bases and J 4 bases, leaving 10 bases between the germline ends. Germline lookup yields CDR1 MNHEY and CDR2 SVGEGT. The CDR3 region has the DNA TGTGCCAGCAGTTATGACTCTCCGTACGAGCAGTACTTC. Translating gives CASSYDSPYEQYF.

The chain links TRBV4-1 to TRBJ1-5, with D unclear. Per germline, CDR1 MGHRA and CDR2 YSYEKL. The CDR3 contains 13 residues. Trimming left V 0 bases short and J 6 bases short, with 6 bases between. The CDR3 is CASSQDGFQPQHF. CDR3 bases: TGCGCCAGCAGCCAAGATGGCTTTCAGCCCCAGCATTTT.

The chain uses TRBV2 and TRBJ2-7; D gene ambiguous. The CDR3 is 12 residues long. The V gene's germline CDR1 is SNHLY and CDR2 FYNNEI. V dropped 5 bases and J dropped 5 bases, with 10 bases sitting between them. In DNA, the CDR3 is TGTGCCAGCAGTCCCCCGTGGGACGAGCAGTACTTC. Residues: CASSPPWDEQYF.

The chain combines TRBV7-2 with TRBJ1-1, with D maybe TRBD1 (6 bases). V was clipped by 5 bases and J by 7 bases, with 14 bases between them. Germline lookup yields CDR1 SGHTA and CDR2 FQGNSA. This CDR3 has 13 residues. The CDR3 here is CASSLTGIGEAFF. CDR3 bases: TGTGCCAGCAGCCTGACAGGTATTGGTGAAGCTTTCTTT.

The chain employs TRBV5-1 and TRBJ2-7, with D perhaps matching TRBD2 (6 bases). Trimming cost V 4 bases and J 7 bases, with 33 bases left between them. Germline loops: CDR1 SGHRS, CDR2 YFSETQ. The CDR3 consists of 19 residues. CDR3 nucleotides: TGCGCCAGCAGCCCGGGAGACACCTCGACCCCGAGGAGGGCTGGGGAGCAGTACTTC. Translation: CASSPGDTSTPRRAGEQYF.

The DNA for the CDR3 is TGTGCCAGCAGTGTTCCCGAACAGCCCATACTAGCGGGGGGCCTAGAGACCCAGTACTTC. This sequence encodes CASSVPEQPILAGGLETQYF. The chain recombines TRBV6-1 with TRBJ2-5, with 12 bases identical to TRBD2. The CDR3 consists of 20 residues. The V gene end was trimmed by 4 bases and the J gene end by 4 bases; junction bases not matched to a gene: 19. CDR1 MNHNS and CDR2 SASEGT come from the germline V gene.